The 32 T cell receptor beta chains below all came from one sample that was sequenced in a study of cytomegalovirus exposure and HLA in healthy donors. It was with 60 Vbeta and 13 Jbeta primers that the PCR ran. Repertoires were generated with immunoSEQ multiplex PCR, while TCRdb's copy carries only in-frame clones and drops some. The repertoire holds 100,000 to 150,000 clones, approximately 80% seen once, with roughly 2.5% in the top ten. Sequenced: PBMCs. The receptor set was obtained from a man between 45 and 60 years old in good health and CMV-seronegative.

V gene TRBV6-1 combines with J gene TRBJ2-5, with a weak D call TRBD1 (5 bases). The ends were cut back, 2 bases at V and 5 bases at J, with 12 bases in the middle. CDR1 MNHNS and CDR2 SASEGT come from the germline V gene. The CDR3 sequence is 14 residues long. The CDR3 sequence is CASSERSGRETQYF. The CDR3 DNA reads TGTGCCAGCAGTGAAAGATCAGGGCGTGAGACCCAGTACTTC.

This clone was detected only once. V is TRBV5-8 and J is TRBJ2-7; D remains ambiguous. The CDR3 has 12 residues. V was trimmed by 4 bases and J by 9 bases, leaving 14 bases between them. Germline loops: CDR1 SGHTS, CDR2 YDEGEE. The CDR3 here is CASSPLTTGQYF. CDR3 DNA: TGTGCCAGCAGCCCGCTAACTACGGGGCAGTACTTC. Drawing the rest from reference TRBV5-8 and TRBJ2-7, the complete variable domain is EAGVTQSPTHLIKTRGQQATLRCSPISGHTSVYWYQQALGLGLQFLLWYDEGEERNRGNFPPRFSGRQFPNYSSELNVNALELEDSALYLCASSPLTTGQYFGPGTRLTVT.

The CDR3 loop reads CASSMWGLGGTEAFF. CDR3 nucleotides: TGTGCCAGTAGTATGTGGGGGCTCGGAGGCACTGAAGCTTTCTTT. The chain is built from TRBV19 and TRBJ1-1, with D perhaps matching TRBD1 (6 bases). The CDR3 consists of 15 residues. V was shortened by 3 bases and J by 4 bases, with 15 bases between the two germline ends. Germline V gives CDR1 LNHDA, CDR2 SQIVND (reference sequence).

The chain joins TRBV25-1 to TRBJ2-5, with a tentative D call TRBD1 (6 bases). From germline, CDR1 is MGHDK and CDR2 SYGVNS. The CDR3 length is 15 residues. V lost 0 bases, J lost 5 bases, and 13 bases lay in between. CDR3 amino acids: CASSEYGGPWETQYF. The CDR3 DNA is TGTGCCAGCAGTGAATATGGGGGCCCCTGGGAGACCCAGTACTTC.

The rearrangement joins TRBV28 to TRBJ2-5; 9 nucleotides line up with TRBD1. In germline, CDR1 is MDHEN, CDR2 SYDVKM. The CDR3 is made up of 15 amino acids. The ends lost 2 bases at V and 5 bases at J; junction bases unmatched: 6. CDR3 sequence reads: CASSLGGQGSETQYF. Here the CDR3 DNA reads TGTGCCAGCAGTTTAGGAGGACAGGGGTCGGAGACCCAGTACTTC.

V is TRBV11-1 and J is TRBJ2-1; 8 nucleotides match TRBD1. This CDR3 is 13 amino acids long. Per the germline V gene, CDR1 is SGHAT and CDR2 is FQDESV (reference sequence). V lost 4 bases, J lost 5 bases, and 1 base stayed unmatched. The CDR3: CASSSTGDNEQFF. For the CDR3, the DNA is TGTGCCAGCAGCTCGACAGGGGACAATGAGCAGTTCTTC.

The genes are TRBV2 and TRBJ1-2; D gene ambiguous. This CDR3 is built from 12 residues. Germline CDR1 and CDR2: SNHLY and FYNNEI. Trimming shortened V by 8 bases and J by 0 bases, and 7 bases separated the two germline ends. Written as DNA, the CDR3 is TGTGCCAGCGACACAGCTAACTATGGCTACACCTTC. This codes for CASDTANYGYTF.

The chain is built from TRBV5-1 and TRBJ2-7, with TRBD2 matching 12 bases. In germline, CDR1 is SGHRS, CDR2 YFSETQ. The V and J ends lost 4 bases and 2 bases, in that order; junction bases with no gene match: 7. The CDR3 is 16 residues long. CDR3 residues: CASSLGPSGGAYEQYF. DNA of the CDR3: TGCGCCAGCAGCCTCGGACCTAGCGGGGGGGCCTACGAGCAGTACTTC.

The chain joins TRBV6-5 to TRBJ2-7; no clear D gene. The CDR3 spans 14 residues. Germline V gene data show CDR1 as MNHEY and CDR2 as SVGAGI. Between the trimmed V and J ends, which lost 2 bases and 3 bases, there was a span of 11 bases. For the CDR3, the DNA is TGTGCCAGCAGTTACGGGCCGTTTATCTACGAGCAGTACTTC. Translating it yields CASSYGPFIYEQYF.

This chain joins TRBV14 and TRBJ2-5; the D gene is possibly TRBD2 (5 bases). Gene TRBJ2-7 matches the end of the DNA better, so the J call may be wrong. The CDR3 loop spans 13 amino acids. Germline values: CDR1 SGHDN, CDR2 FVKESK. CDR3 sequence (DNA): TGTGCCAGCAGCCAAGATCTTGGGAGCGAGCAGTACTTC. This gives the protein CASSQDLGSEQYF.

The chain recombines TRBV6-1 with TRBJ2-7; a possible D gene is TRBD2 (6 bases). V lost 6 bases and J 2 bases, leaving 17 bases between the germline ends. CDR1 is MNHNS, CDR2 SASEGT, per germline. This CDR3 contains 15 residues. The CDR3 protein is CASRANSRETYEQYF. The CDR3 nucleotides are TGTGCCAGCAGAGCGAATTCCCGGGAGACCTACGAGCAGTACTTC.

The chain recombines TRBV10-3 with TRBJ2-7; the D is unclear. The CDR3 totals 15 residues. Germline CDR1 ENHRY, CDR2 SYGVKD. The V end lost 3 bases, the J end lost 0 bases, and 12 bases lay between the germline ends. CDR3 DNA sequence: TGTGCCATCAGTGAAGGAGACGATAGCTCCTACGAGCAGTACTTC. It specifies CAISEGDDSSYEQYF.

This clone was seen more than once but under ten times. The gene calls are TRBV5-4 and TRBJ1-1; unclear D gene. Germline values: CDR1 SGHNT, CDR2 YYREEE (reference sequence). Trimming removed 0 bases from V and 8 bases from J, with 8 bases in between. The CDR3 is 12 residues long. Written as DNA, the CDR3 is TGTGCCAGCAGCTTGGACAGTTACGAAGCTTTCTTT. Translating it yields CASSLDSYEAFF.

This clone came up once. The rearrangement joins TRBV25-1 to TRBJ2-5, with 10 bases fitting TRBD1. Trimming removed 3 bases from V and 5 bases from J; junction bases left unmatched: 9. Germline CDR1 and CDR2: MGHDK and SYGVNS. The CDR3 is 16 amino acids. The CDR3 here is CASSDLKTGGPETQYF. The CDR3 DNA follows: TGTGCCAGCAGTGACCTAAAGACAGGGGGCCCCGAGACCCAGTACTTC.

In regard to this clone: The junction does not match germline at one end; this may be a read error. The J gene is TRBJ1-6, the V gene TRBV13; no definite D call. Germline CDR1 reads PRHDT; CDR2 reads FYEKMQ (reference sequence). CDR3 size: 14 residues. The CDR3 is CASGFGSYNSPLHF. The CDR3 bases are TGTGCCAGCGGCTTCGGCTCCTATAATTCACCCCTCCACTTT.

J is TRBJ1-3 and V is TRBV30; no definite D call. The germline V gene encodes CDR1 GTSNPN and CDR2 SVGIG (reference sequence). Trimming removed 3 bases at V and 1 base at J, with 7 bases between. CDR3 length: 13 amino acids. The CDR3 coding sequence is TGTGCCTGGAGATCTCAGTCTGGAAACACCATATATTTT. Protein: CAWRSQSGNTIYF.

The chain recombines TRBV6-1 with TRBJ2-3, with 11 bases that match TRBD2. J was trimmed by 6 bases and V by 4 bases; bases with no gene match: 9. The CDR3 contains 16 residues. Germline V CDR1 and CDR2: MNHNS, SASEGT. The CDR3 DNA sequence: TGTGCCAGCAGTGGCTCGGCTAGCGGGGGGTTCGATACGCAGTATTTT. Protein: CASSGSASGGFDTQYF.

The count of this clone is one. The gene calls are TRBV30 and TRBJ1-1; no clear D gene. Germline loops: CDR1 GTSNPN, CDR2 SVGIG (reference sequence). The CDR3 covers 13 residues. Trimming shortened V by 5 bases and J by 1 base, and 11 bases separated the two germline ends. CDR3 sequence reads: CAWSRGSNTEAFF. The CDR3 region has the DNA TGTGCCTGGTCCAGAGGATCGAACACTGAAGCTTTCTTT.

This chain connects TRBV30 to TRBJ1-5; TRBD1 is a possible D gene (5 bases). CDR3 length equals 13 residues. V gave up 3 bases and J gave up 5 bases, with 11 bases separating them. CDR1 is GTSNPN and CDR2 is SVGIG in the germline V gene (reference sequence). CDR3 sequence (DNA): TGTGCCTGGAGCGGTACAGGAGATCAGCCCCAGCATTTT. Translated: CAWSGTGDQPQHF.

The chain uses TRBV2 and TRBJ2-3; 11 positions match TRBD1. The CDR3 runs 14 residues. V lost 6 bases to trimming and J lost 6 bases; unmatched junction nucleotides: 5. Germline V gene sequence: CDR1 SNHLY, CDR2 FYNNEI. CDR3 sequence reads: CASRSRDRGDTQYF. The DNA of the CDR3 is TGTGCCAGCAGATCCCGGGACAGGGGGGATACGCAGTATTTT.

This chain uses TRBV6-1 with TRBJ1-2, with no clear D. V lost 4 bases and J 1 base, leaving 7 bases between the germline ends. The CDR3 runs to 13 residues. In germline, CDR1 is MNHNS, CDR2 SASEGT. The CDR3 sequence is CASSARYNYGYTF. CDR3 DNA sequence: TGTGCCAGCAGTGCTCGTTATAACTATGGCTACACCTTC.

This clone came up once. The V and J genes are TRBV1 and TRBJ2-5; the table calls TRBD2, which could not be checked here. TRBV1 is a documented pseudogene. This CDR3 has 17 residues. CDR3 protein: CTSSLLGTTYGRETQYF. CDR3 DNA sequence: TGCACCAGCAGCTTACTCGGGACTACCTATGGGCGAGAGACCCAGTACTTC.

Only one count was recorded for this clone. The chain joins TRBV4-2 to TRBJ2-1; 12 bases line up with TRBD2. The CDR3 covers 17 residues. Germline trimming cut 3 bases from V and 8 bases from J; bases unmatched to any gene: 11. In germline, CDR1 is LGHNA, CDR2 YNFKEQ. The CDR3, as DNA: TGTGCCAGCAGCCACGCACCCGGGACTAGCGGGTCTGATGAGCAGTTCTTC. Residues: CASSHAPGTSGSDEQFF.

The chain carries TRBV5-5 and TRBJ2-3; D remains ambiguous. Germline-derived CDR1 and CDR2 are SGHKS and YYEKEE (reference sequence). V was trimmed by 4 bases and J by 3 bases, leaving 6 bases between them. The CDR3 has 12 residues. In nucleotides, the CDR3 is TGTGCCAGCAGCCCGGTGACAGATACGCAGTATTTT. Amino acids: CASSPVTDTQYF.

The chain couples TRBV7-8 to TRBJ1-1; 8 bases are a match to TRBD1. With V trimmed by 5 bases and J by 4 bases, 9 bases remained unmatched. From germline, CDR1 is SGHVS and CDR2 FQNEAQ. CDR3 length equals 15 residues. The CDR3 nucleotides are TGTGCCAGCAGCGCCCGGACAGGGTATGGCACTGAAGCTTTCTTT. Protein product: CASSARTGYGTEAFF. The full variable domain, with the rest looked up from reference TRBV7-8 and TRBJ1-1, is GAGVSQSPRYKVAKRGQDVALRCDPISGHVSLFWYQQALGQGPEFLTYFQNEAQLDKSGLPSDRFFAERPEGSVSTLKIQRTQQEDSAVYLCASSARTGYGTEAFFGQGTRLTVV.

The rearrangement links TRBV7-9 to TRBJ2-7, with TRBD1 identical over 10 bases. Germline CDR1 reads SEHNR; CDR2 reads FQNEAQ (reference sequence). The CDR3 runs 15 residues. V shed 5 bases and J 0 bases; nucleotides not matched to a gene: 4. The CDR3 nucleotides read TGTGCCAGCAGCCCTCGGGACAGGGGCTCCTACGAGCAGTACTTC. The encoded protein is CASSPRDRGSYEQYF.

The rearrangement links TRBV9 to TRBJ1-2; D uncertain. The germline V gene has CDR1 SGDLS and CDR2 YYNGEE. The CDR3 sequence is 15 residues long. The V end lost 2 bases, the J end lost 2 bases, and 13 bases lay between the germline ends. CDR3 in DNA: TGTGCCAGCAGCGTTGAGTTTGAGGGCAACTATGGCTACACCTTC. Its translation is CASSVEFEGNYGYTF.

Worth noting for this clone: Sequence at one end of the junction differs from germline and may be a read error. V gene TRBV5-6 combines with J gene TRBJ2-7, with TRBD2 matching 7 bases. Germline lookup yields CDR1 SGHDT and CDR2 YYEEEE. CDR3 length: 15 amino acids. CDR3 amino acids: CASSPDQAGFYVQYF. The DNA of the CDR3 is TGTGCCAGCAGCCCGGACCAAGCGGGGTTCTACGTGCAGTACTTC.

J is TRBJ1-1 and V is TRBV18; 11 bases map to TRBD1. There are 15 residues in the CDR3. Germline CDR1 is KGHSH and CDR2 is LQKENI. J lost 5 bases, V lost 2 bases, and 4 bases had no gene match. This chain's CDR3 is CASSPEGTGGTEAFF. CDR3 nucleotides: TGTGCCAGCTCACCAGAAGGGACAGGGGGTACTGAAGCTTTCTTT.

The chain carries TRBV9 and TRBJ2-2, with D possibly TRBD1 on 6 matching bases. Germline V CDR1 and CDR2: SGDLS, YYNGEE. V was trimmed by 4 bases and J by 0 bases, leaving 10 bases between them. There are 15 residues in the CDR3. DNA of the CDR3: TGTGCCAGCAGCCTCGGGACAACGAACACCGGGGAGCTGTTTTTT. The encoded protein is CASSLGTTNTGELFF.

The V gene is TRBV4-2, the J gene TRBJ1-2; no clear D. Looked up from germline, CDR1 is LGHNA and CDR2 is YNFKEQ. CDR3 length: 14 amino acids. V gave up 1 base and J gave up 3 bases, with 9 bases separating them. The CDR3 DNA reads as TGTGCCAGCAGCCAAGCGCGGGGTGACTATGGCTACACCTTC. This encodes CASSQARGDYGYTF.

This sequence joins TRBV4-1 and TRBJ2-3; TRBD2 matches 9 bases. CDR1 and CDR2 (germline): MGHRA, YSYEKL. Trimming cost V 2 bases and J 7 bases; bases outside gene matches: 7. This CDR3 has 15 residues. CDR3 in DNA: TGCGCCAGCAGCCAACTAGCGGGGATGGGGAATACGCAGTATTTT. Encoded protein: CASSQLAGMGNTQYF.